A selection of T cell receptor beta chains follows, all from one sample in a study of vaccination and CD4 T cells after COVID-19. These receptors' antigens are unknown. TCRdb fed the PCR reads into MiXCR, producing one record per CDR3 protein. The profile shows some 7,800 distinct CDR3 sequences, roughly 29% of them singletons. Source material: CD4+ T cells from blood, cultured in vitro. The source of these receptors is a human donor in good health. The CDR3 runs from the conserved cysteine through the conserved F or W. Fields, in order: D gene, V gene, clone size, J gene, CDR3 protein, CDR3 DNA. D genes are given only for firm matches. A row's size may be missing; if present it is once, few, many or a size class.

.	TRBV12-3/TRBV12-4	few	TRBJ1-2	CASSPLQGSYGYTF	TGTGCCAGCAGTCCACTTCAGGGGAGCTATGGCTACACCTTC
.	TRBV19	few	TRBJ1-2	CAGRRGDGYTF	TGTGCCGGAAGACGTGGGGATGGCTACACCTTC
.	TRBV11-2	.	TRBJ2-1	CASSGRYSHEQFF	TGTGCCAGCAGCGGGAGGTACTCGCATGAGCAGTTCTTC
.	TRBV20-1	.	TRBJ1-2	CNGWLGASYGYTF	TGCAACGGCTGGCTGGGGGCCAGCTATGGCTACACCTTC
TRBD1	TRBV11-3	.	TRBJ2-3	CASSYRTGRTDTQYF	TGTGCCAGCAGCTACCGGACAGGTCGCACAGATACGCAGTATTTT
.	TRBV28	.	TRBJ1-2	CASSLSRVNYGYTF	TGTGCCAGCAGTTTATCCCGGGTTAACTATGGCTACACCTTC
.	TRBV5-4	.	TRBJ2-7	CASSLLTPSSYEQYF	TGTGCCAGCAGCTTGTTGACCCCGAGTTCCTACGAGCAGTACTTC
.	TRBV27	.	TRBJ1-6	CASSLLGAISGSYNSPLHF	TGTGCCAGCAGTTTACTGGGGGCAATATCCGGATCCTATAATTCACCCCTCCACTTT
TRBD2	TRBV6-2/TRBV6-3	.	TRBJ2-2	CASRTSGLTGELFF	TGTGCCAGCAGAACTAGCGGGCTTACCGGGGAGCTGTTTTTT
.	TRBV7-9	few	TRBJ2-6	CASSLYGDPGANVLTF	TGTGCCAGCAGCTTATATGGGGATCCTGGGGCCAACGTCCTGACTTTC
TRBD1	TRBV12-3/TRBV12-4	.	TRBJ1-4	CASSPTQGAATNEKLFF	TGTGCCAGCAGTCCAACTCAGGGGGCTGCAACTAATGAAAAACTGTTTTTT
.	TRBV7-9	few	TRBJ1-3	CASSFLEAENTIYF	TGTGCCAGCAGCTTCCTCGAAGCAGAGAACACCATATATTTT
.	TRBV19	.	TRBJ2-5	CASSLRRQETQYF	TGTGCCAGTAGCCTCAGGAGGCAGGAGACCCAGTACTTC
TRBD2	TRBV20-1	.	TRBJ2-1	CSAGTSGRAGRSYNEQFF	TGCAGTGCTGGGACTAGCGGGAGGGCCGGTAGATCCTACAATGAGCAGTTCTTC
TRBD1	TRBV19	few	TRBJ1-5	CASIQQGEGLRQPQHF	TGTGCCAGTATACAGCAGGGGGAAGGGCTCAGGCAGCCCCAGCATTTT
TRBD1	TRBV20-1	few	TRBJ1-2	CSARQGQGIDYGYTF	TGCAGTGCTAGGCAGGGACAGGGGATCGACTATGGCTACACCTTC
.	TRBV28	few	TRBJ1-5	CASSLLKGGQPQHF	TGTGCCAGCAGTTTACTCAAGGGTGGACAGCCCCAGCATTTT
TRBD2	TRBV10-3	.	TRBJ2-3	CAISGSGTSDTQYF	TGTGCCATCAGTGGAAGCGGGACTTCGGATACGCAGTATTTT
.	TRBV20-1	.	TRBJ2-3	CSAEDQYTDTQYF	TGCAGTGCCGAGGACCAGTACACAGATACGCAGTATTTT
.	TRBV7-2	few	TRBJ2-7	CNPGTPGHEQYF	TGCAATCCCGGGACACCGGGCCACGAGCAGTACTTC
.	TRBV25-1	.	TRBJ1-2	CASSAGVGGYTF	TGTGCCAGCAGTGCAGGGGTTGGAGGCTACACCTTC
.	TRBV18	few	TRBJ2-5	CASSPKETQYF	TGTGCCAGCTCACCCAAAGAGACCCAGTACTTC